This record covers a single T cell receptor beta chain. Its antigen remains unknown. The sequence runs out 3 residues before the end of the CDR3; the remainder is reconstructed from the germline J gene. The repertoire was sequenced with immunoSEQ multiplex PCR; TCRdb's copy has only in-frame clones and lacks some. The listing records tens of thousands of clones. The data were obtained in a study of Tregs in tolerant kidney transplant recipients. Study findings and constraints: Findings come from small patient numbers and require larger validation. Biological reproducibility was not directly addressed in this study. Donor-specific Treg expansion exceeded global Treg expansion in tolerant patients, suggesting antigen drive. For some patients, primers changed over time, blocking nucleotide-level comparison.

Trimming at V came to 2 bases and at J to 2 bases, leaving 2 bases not matched to a gene. The CDR3 sequence is 15 residues long. Germline CDR1 reads ENHRY; CDR2 reads SYGVKD. Related graft donors supplied nonmyeloablative bone marrow transplants, and mixed chimerism was transient. The sequences come from CD4+ T cells from blood (PBMCs), collected 24 months after the transplant. The chain uses TRBV10-3 and TRBJ2-7; TRBD2 matches at 11 bases. This receptor was identified in a human patient who received a combined kidney and bone marrow transplant. The graft donor may be the source of some T cells. CDR3: CAISELAGGAYEQYF. The covered CDR3 bases are TGTGCCATCAGTGAGCTAGCGGGAGGAGCCTACGAG.